This T cell receptor (beta chain) originates from a study of CD8+CD57+ T cells in acquired aplastic anemia. Losses at the gene ends were 4 bases for V and 5 bases for J; bases not matched to a gene: 6. Germline CDR1 and CDR2: DFQATT and SNEGSKA (reference sequence). The CDR3 has 13 amino acids. This clonotype was detected once. Its antigen remains unknown. Genomic DNA templated the TCR beta VDJ and CDR3 profiling. TCRdb ran MiXCR on the reads and lists one entry per CDR3 protein. This sample has approximately 380,000 distinct CDR3 sequences, with 60% to 80% found just once. Study-wide findings and caveats: Both patients and controls carried the same twenty-nine CD8+ CDR3 sequences. With respect to CD8+ Simpson's diversity, patients and controls did not differ significantly.

Sequencing was carried out using sorted CD4+, CD8+, or CD8+CD57+ T cells (not recorded which) from PBMCs. The receptor was isolated from a human donor in good health, serving as a control. The chain combines TRBV20-1 with TRBJ2-5, with 8 bases aligning to TRBD2. CDR3 region: CSAKSSGDETQYF. CDR3 bases: TGCAGTGCTAAGAGTAGCGGGGACGAGACCCAGTACTTC.